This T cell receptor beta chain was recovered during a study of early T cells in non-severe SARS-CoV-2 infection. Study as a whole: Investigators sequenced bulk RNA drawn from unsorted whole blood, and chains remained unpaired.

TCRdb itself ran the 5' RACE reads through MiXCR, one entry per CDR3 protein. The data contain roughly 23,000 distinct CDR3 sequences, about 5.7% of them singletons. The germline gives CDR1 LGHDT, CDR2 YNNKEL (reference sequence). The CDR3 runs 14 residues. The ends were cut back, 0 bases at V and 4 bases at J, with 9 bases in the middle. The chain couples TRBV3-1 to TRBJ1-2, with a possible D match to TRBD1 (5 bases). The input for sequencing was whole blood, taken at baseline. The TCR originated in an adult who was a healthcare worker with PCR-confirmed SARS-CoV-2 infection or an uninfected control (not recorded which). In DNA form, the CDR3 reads TGTGCCAGCAGCCAAGATACGACAGTCTATGGCTACACCTTC. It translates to CASSQDTTVYGYTF.